The clone carrying this T cell receptor (beta chain) is classed as medium-sized. Its antigen is undetermined. The data were obtained in a study of vaccination and CD4 T cells after COVID-19. About the study: Control cultures were supplied with a CEFX pool, an HIV-1 Nef pool, or no peptide at all.

Noted treatment: 10-day PBMC culture with coronavirus spike peptide pools or control peptides (ViraFEST assay). One should note that the unexposed donor's CD4+ T cells were collected before the COVID-19 pandemic (2011-2018). Researchers used the Oncomine TCR Beta short-read assay to sequence DNA from cultured CD4+ T cells. Cultures of CD4+ T cells served as the source for extracting genomic DNA. TCRdb passed the PCR reads through MiXCR, listing each CDR3 protein once. This sample carries 6,000 to 10,000 distinct CDR3 sequences, roughly 32% of them seen once, and the ten largest clones take roughly 13%. V lost 5 bases and J lost 7, with 9 bases in between. CDR1 is SGHTA and CDR2 is FQGNSA in the germline V gene. This CDR3 contains 12 residues.

The origin of this receptor is a human donor in good health. V and J are TRBV7-2 and TRBJ1-5, with D unresolved. Input material: CD4+ T cells from blood, cultured in vitro. The CDR3 DNA is TGTGCCAGCAGCACCTATGGGCAGCCCCAGCATTTT. Protein product: CASSTYGQPQHF. Supplemented by reference TRBV7-2 and TRBJ1-5, the full variable domain reads GAGVSQSPSNKVTEKGKDVELRCDPISGHTALYWYRQSLGQGLEFLIYFQGNSAPDKSGLPSDRFSAERTGGSVSTLTIQRTQQEDSAVYLCASSTYGQPQHFGDGTRLSIL.